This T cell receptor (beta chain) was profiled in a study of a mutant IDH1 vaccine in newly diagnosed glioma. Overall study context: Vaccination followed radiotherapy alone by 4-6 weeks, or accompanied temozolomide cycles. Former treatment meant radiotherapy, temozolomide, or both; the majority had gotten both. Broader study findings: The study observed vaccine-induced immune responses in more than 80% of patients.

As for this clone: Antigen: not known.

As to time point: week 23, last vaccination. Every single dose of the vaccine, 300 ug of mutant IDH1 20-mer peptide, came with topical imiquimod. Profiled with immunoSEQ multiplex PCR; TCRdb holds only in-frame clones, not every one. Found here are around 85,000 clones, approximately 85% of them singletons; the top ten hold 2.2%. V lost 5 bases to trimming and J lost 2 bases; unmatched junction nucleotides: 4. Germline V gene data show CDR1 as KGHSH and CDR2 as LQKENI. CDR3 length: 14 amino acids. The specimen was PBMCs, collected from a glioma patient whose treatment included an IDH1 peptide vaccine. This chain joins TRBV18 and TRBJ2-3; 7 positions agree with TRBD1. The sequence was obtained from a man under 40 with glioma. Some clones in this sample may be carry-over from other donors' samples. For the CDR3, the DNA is TGTGCCAGCTCATTGGGACAGCACACAGATACGCAGTATTTT. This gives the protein CASSLGQHTDTQYF.